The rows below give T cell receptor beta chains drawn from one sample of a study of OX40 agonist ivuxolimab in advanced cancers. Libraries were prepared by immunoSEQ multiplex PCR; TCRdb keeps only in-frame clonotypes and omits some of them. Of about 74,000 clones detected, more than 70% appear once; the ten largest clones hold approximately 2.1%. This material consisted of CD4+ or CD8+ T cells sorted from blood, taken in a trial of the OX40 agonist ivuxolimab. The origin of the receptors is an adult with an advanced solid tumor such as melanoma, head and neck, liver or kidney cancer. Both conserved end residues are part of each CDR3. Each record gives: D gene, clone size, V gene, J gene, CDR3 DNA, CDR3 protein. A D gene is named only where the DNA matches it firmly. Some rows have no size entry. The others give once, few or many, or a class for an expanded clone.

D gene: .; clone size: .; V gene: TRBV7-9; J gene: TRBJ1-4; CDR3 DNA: TGTGCCAGCAGCTCTCTTTCGGGACAAAGTAGGTTTTTT; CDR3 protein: CASSSLSGQSRFF
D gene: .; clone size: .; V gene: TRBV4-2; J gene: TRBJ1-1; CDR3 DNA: TGTGCCAGCAGCCAACCCGGGGGGGATGGTAGCACTGAAGCTTTCTTT; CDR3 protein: CASSQPGGDGSTEAFF
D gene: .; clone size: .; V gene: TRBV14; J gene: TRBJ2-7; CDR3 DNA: TGTGCCAGCAGCCAAGATATCGAGCAGTACTTC; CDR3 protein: CASSQDIEQYF
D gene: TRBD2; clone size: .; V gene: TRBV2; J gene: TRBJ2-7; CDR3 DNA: TGTGCCAGCAGGGCCGGGGTAGCGGGAATCTACGAGCAGTACTTC; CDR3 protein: CASRAGVAGIYEQYF
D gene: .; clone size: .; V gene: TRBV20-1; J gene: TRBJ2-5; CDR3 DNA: TGCAGTACACCGGGTCCGTACTTC; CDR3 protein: CSTPGPYF
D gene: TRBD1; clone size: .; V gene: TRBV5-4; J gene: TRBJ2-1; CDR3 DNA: TGTGCCAGCAGCCCCAGGACAGGGGGCGATGAGCAGTTCTTC; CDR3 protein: CASSPRTGGDEQFF
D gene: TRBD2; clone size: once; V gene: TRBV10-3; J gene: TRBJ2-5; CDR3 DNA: TGTGCCATCGGGGAGGGGCAAGAGACCCAGTACTTC; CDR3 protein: CAIGEGQETQYF
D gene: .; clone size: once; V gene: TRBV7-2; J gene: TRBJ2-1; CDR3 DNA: TGTGCCAGCAGCTTAGGGGGGGGCGGCAATGAGCAGTTCTTC; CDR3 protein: CASSLGGGGNEQFF
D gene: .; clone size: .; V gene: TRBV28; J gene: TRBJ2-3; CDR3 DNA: TGTGCCAGCAGTTTACAGGGTGCAGATACGCAGTATTTT; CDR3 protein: CASSLQGADTQYF
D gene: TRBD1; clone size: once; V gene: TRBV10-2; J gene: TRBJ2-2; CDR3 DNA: TGCGCCAGCAGTCCCCGGGACAGGGGGTCCGGGGAGCTGTTTTTT; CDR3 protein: CASSPRDRGSGELFF
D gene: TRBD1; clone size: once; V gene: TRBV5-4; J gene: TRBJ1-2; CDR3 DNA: TGTGCCAGCAGCTTGGGGGGGGACAGTGGCGTTGGAGAGGGCTACACCTTC; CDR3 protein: CASSLGGDSGVGEGYTF
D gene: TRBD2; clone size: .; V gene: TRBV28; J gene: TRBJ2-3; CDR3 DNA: TGTGCCAGCAGTTTCGGGGGGTTAACAGATACGCAGTATTTT; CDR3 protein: CASSFGGLTDTQYF
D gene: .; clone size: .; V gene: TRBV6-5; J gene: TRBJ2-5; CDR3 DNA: TGTGCCAGCAGTTACTCACCTGAGACCCAGTACTTC; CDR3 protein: CASSYSPETQYF
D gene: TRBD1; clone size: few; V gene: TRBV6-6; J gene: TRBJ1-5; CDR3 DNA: TGTGCCAGCAGTTACCTAGGACAGGGAAGGAATCAGCCCCAGCATTTT; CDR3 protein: CASSYLGQGRNQPQHF
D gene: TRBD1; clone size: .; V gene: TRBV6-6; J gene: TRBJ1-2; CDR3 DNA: TGTGCCAGCAGTAACCTGGACAGGGGGGGCTATGGCTACACCTTC; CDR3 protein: CASSNLDRGGYGYTF
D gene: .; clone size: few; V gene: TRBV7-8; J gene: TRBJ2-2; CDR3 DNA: TGTGCCAGCAGCTTAACAAACACCGGGGAGCTGTTTTTT; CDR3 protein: CASSLTNTGELFF
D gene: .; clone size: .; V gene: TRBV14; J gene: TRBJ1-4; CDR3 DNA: TGTGCCAGCAGCCAAGACCAGGGCGGACATGGAGAAAAACTGTTTTTT; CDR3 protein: CASSQDQGGHGEKLFF
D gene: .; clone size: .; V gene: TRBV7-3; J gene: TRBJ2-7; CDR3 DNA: TGTGCCAGCAGCTTAAGTCCCATGCCGGGTAGAGCCGAGCAGTACTTC; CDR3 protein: CASSLSPMPGRAEQYF
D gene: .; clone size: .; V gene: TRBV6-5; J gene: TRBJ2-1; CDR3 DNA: TGTGCCAGCAGGTCTGCGCAGGGGCTCAAATATGAGCAGTTCTTC; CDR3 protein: CASRSAQGLKYEQFF
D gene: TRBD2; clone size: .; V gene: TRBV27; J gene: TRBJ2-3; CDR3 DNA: TGTGCCAGCAGTCCCACCGCGGGGGGGCCAACAGATACGCAGTATTTT; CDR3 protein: CASSPTAGGPTDTQYF
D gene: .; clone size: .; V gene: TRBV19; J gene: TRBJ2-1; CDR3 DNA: TGTGCCAGTAGTCTCACGGGACGCGAACGGGGGCAGTTCTTC; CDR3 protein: CASSLTGRERGQFF
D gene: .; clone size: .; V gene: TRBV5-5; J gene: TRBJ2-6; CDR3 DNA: TGTGCCAGCAAGTATGATCTCGCACAAAGTCGGGCCAACGTCCTGACTTTC; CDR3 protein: CASKYDLAQSRANVLTF
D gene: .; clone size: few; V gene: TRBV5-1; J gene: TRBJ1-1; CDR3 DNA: TGCGCCAGCAGCTTGGTAGGCCAGGGAAACACTGAAGCTTTCTTT; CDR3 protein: CASSLVGQGNTEAFF
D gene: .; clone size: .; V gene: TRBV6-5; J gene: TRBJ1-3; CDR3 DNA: .; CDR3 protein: CASSSSGQGTGNTIYF
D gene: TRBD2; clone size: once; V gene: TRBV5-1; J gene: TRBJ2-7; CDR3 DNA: TGCGCCAGCAGTACCGGGACTAGCGGGACCTACGAGCAGTACTTC; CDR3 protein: CASSTGTSGTYEQYF
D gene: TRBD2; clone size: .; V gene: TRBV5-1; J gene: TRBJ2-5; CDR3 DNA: TGCGCCAGCAGCTTGAAAAGCGGGGTGGAGACCCAGTACTTC; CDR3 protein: CASSLKSGVETQYF
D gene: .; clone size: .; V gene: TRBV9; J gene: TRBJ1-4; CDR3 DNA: TGTGCCAGCAGCAGGGGGGCAACTAATGAAAAACTGTTTTTT; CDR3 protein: CASSRGATNEKLFF
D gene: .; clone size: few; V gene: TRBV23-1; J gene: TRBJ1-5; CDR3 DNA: TGCGCCAGCACCATAAGGGTGGAGGGCCTTCAGCCCCAGCATTTT; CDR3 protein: CASTIRVEGLQPQHF
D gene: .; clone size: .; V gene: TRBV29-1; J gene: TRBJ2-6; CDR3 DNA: TGCAGCGTTACCGGTATCGGTCCTGGGGCCAACGTCCTGACTTTC; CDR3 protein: CSVTGIGPGANVLTF
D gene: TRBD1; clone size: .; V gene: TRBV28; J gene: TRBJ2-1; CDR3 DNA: TGTGCCAGCAGTTGGGCCGGGACAGGGTTCAGCGATGAGCAGTTCTTC; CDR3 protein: CASSWAGTGFSDEQFF
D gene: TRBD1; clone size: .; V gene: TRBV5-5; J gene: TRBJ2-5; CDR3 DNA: TGTGCCAGCAGCTGGAGGACAGGGGAGGGGAGGGAGACCCAGTACTTC; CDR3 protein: CASSWRTGEGRETQYF
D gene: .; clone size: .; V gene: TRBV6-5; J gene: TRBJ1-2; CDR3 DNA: TGTGCCAGCAGTACCACCGGGACACGGGCTGGCTACACCTTC; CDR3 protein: CASSTTGTRAGYTF
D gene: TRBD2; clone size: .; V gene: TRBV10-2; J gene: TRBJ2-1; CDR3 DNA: TGCGCCAGCAGTGAGCGCGGGAGAACCTACAATGAGCAGTTCTTC; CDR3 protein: CASSERGRTYNEQFF
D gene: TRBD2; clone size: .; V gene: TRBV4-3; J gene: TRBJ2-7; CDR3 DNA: TGCGCCAGCAGCCAGGGGGAGGGCCGATACGAGCAGTACTTC; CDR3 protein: CASSQGEGRYEQYF
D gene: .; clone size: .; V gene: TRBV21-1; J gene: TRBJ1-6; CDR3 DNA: TGTGCCAGCAGAACGACGCGGGACCGTCATAATTCACCCCTCCACTTT; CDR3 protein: CASRTTRDRHNSPLHF
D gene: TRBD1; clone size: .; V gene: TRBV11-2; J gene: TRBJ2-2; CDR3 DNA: TGTGCCAGCAGCTTAGCCGGGACAGGGGGTTCTTGGGAGCTGTTTTTT; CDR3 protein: CASSLAGTGGSWELFF
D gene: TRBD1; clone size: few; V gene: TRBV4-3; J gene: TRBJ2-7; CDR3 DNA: TGCGCCAGCAGCCAAGACCGGGGGACAGGGGACGAGCAGTACTTC; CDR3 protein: CASSQDRGTGDEQYF
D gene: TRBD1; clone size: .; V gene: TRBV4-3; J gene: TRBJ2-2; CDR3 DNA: TGCGCCAGCAGCCACCGACAGGGGGCAGTCGGGGAGCTGTTTTTT; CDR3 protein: CASSHRQGAVGELFF
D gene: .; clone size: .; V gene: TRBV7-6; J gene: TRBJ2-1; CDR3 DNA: TGTGCCAGCAGCTTAGCAGGGGGGGTCTACAATGAGCAGTTCTTC; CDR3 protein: CASSLAGGVYNEQFF
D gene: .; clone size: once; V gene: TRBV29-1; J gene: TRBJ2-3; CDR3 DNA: TGCAGCGTTGACAGGAGGTTAACAGATACGCAGTATTTT; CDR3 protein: CSVDRRLTDTQYF
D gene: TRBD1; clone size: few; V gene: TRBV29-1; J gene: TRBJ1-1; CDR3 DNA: TGCAGCGTTGTAGAGGGGGCTTACACTGAAGCTTTCTTT; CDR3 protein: CSVVEGAYTEAFF
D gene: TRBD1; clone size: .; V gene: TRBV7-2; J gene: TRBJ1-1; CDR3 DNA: TGTGCCAGCAAGGAGGGCGAGGGGGCCCTGAACACTGAAGCTTTCTTT; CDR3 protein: CASKEGEGALNTEAFF